Sequencing of this T cell receptor (beta chain) was carried out in a study of blood T cell repertoires in COVID-19. Profiling relied on immunoSEQ multiplex PCR, and the TCRdb table lists in-frame clones only, not all of them. This table has tens of thousands of clones, around 89% appearing once. The source is a man aged 45-60 years with COVID-19, enrolled during active disease. The sequencing sample was made of peripheral blood.

This chain's CDR3 is CASISSLGNQPQHF. CDR3 DNA: TGTGCCAGCATTTCTTCCCTTGGCAATCAGCCCCAGCATTTT. The V gene is TRBV28, the J gene TRBJ1-5, with D unresolved. The ends were cut back, 7 bases at V and 2 bases at J, with 12 bases in the middle. Germline V gene data show CDR1 as MDHEN and CDR2 as SYDVKM. CDR3 size: 14 residues.